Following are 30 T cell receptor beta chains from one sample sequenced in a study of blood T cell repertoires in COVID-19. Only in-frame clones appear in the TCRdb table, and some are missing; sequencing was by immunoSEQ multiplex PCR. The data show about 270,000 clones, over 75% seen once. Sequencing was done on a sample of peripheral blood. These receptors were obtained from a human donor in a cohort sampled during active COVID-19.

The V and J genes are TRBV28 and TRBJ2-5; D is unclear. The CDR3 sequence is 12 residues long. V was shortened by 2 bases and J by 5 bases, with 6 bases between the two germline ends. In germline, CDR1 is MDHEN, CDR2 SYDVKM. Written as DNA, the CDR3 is TGTGCCAGCAGTTTAACCAGGGAGACCCAGTACTTC. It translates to CASSLTRETQYF.

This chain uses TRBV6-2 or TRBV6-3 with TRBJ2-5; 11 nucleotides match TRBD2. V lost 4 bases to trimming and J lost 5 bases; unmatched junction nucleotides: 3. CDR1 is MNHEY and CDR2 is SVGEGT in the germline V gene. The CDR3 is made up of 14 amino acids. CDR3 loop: CASSSASGRETQYF. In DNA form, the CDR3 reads TGTGCCAGCAGTTCAGCTAGCGGGAGGGAGACCCAGTACTTC.

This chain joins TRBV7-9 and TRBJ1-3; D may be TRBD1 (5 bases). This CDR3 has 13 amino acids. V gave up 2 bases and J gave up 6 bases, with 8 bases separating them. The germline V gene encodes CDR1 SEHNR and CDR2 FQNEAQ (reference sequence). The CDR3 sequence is CASSLNRLNTIYF. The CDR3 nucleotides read TGTGCCAGCAGCTTAAACAGGCTAAACACCATATATTTT.

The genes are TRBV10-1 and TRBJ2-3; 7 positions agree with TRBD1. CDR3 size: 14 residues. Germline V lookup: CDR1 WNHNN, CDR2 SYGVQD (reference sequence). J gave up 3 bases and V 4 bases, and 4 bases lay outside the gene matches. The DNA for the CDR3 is TGCGCCAGCAGTGCTGGACAGGCTACAGATACGCAGTATTTT. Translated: CASSAGQATDTQYF.

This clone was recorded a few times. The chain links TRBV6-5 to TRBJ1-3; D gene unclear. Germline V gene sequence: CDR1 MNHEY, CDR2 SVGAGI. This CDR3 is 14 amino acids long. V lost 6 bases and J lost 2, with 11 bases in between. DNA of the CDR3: TGTGCCAGCAGGTCCAGGTTCCCTGGAAACACCATATATTTT. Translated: CASRSRFPGNTIYF.

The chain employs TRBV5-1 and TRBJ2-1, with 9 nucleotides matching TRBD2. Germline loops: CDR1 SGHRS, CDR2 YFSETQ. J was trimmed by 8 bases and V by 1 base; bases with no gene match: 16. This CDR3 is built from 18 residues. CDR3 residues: CASSLSYTAGGPSHEQFF. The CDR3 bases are TGCGCCAGCAGCTTGAGTTATACGGCGGGAGGGCCGTCCCATGAGCAGTTCTTC.

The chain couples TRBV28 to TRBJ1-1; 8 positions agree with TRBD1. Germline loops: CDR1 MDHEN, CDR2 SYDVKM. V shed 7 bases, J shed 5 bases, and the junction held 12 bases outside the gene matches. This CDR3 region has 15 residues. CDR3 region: CASKTQGARMTEAFF. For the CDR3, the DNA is TGTGCCAGCAAAACCCAGGGGGCGCGTATGACTGAAGCTTTCTTT.

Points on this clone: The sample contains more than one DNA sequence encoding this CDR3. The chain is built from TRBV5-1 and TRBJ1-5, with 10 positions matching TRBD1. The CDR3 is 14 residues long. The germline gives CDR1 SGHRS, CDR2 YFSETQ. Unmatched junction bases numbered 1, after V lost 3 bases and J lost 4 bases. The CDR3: CASSWTGGNQPQHF. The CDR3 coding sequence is TGCGCCAGCAGCTGGACAGGGGGGAATCAGCCCCAGCATTTT.

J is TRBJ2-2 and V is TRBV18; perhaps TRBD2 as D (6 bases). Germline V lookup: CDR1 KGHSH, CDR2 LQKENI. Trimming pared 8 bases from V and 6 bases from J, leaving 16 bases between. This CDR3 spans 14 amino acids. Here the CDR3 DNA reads TGTGCCAGCCAGTACGGGAGCATATCCGGGGAGCTGTTTTTT. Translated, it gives CASQYGSISGELFF. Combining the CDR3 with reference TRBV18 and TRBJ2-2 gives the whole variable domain NAGVMQNPRHLVRRRGQEARLRCSPMKGHSHVYWYRQLPEEGLKFMVYLQKENIIDESGMPKERFSAEFPKEGPSILRIQQVVRGDSAAYFCASQYGSISGELFFGEGSRLTVL.

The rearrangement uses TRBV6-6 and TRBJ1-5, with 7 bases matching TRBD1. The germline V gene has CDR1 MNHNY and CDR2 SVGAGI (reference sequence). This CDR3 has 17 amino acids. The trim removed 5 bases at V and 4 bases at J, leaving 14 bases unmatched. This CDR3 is CASSPRQGSSRNQPQHF. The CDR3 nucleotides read TGTGCCAGCAGTCCTAGACAGGGTTCCTCACGGAATCAGCCCCAGCATTTT.

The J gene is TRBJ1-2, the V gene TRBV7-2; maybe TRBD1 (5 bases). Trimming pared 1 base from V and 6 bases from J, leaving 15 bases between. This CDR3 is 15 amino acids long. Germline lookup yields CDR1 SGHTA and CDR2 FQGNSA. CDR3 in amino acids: CASSLGPGRVDGYTF. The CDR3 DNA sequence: TGTGCCAGCAGCTTAGGTCCCGGCAGGGTGGATGGCTACACCTTC.

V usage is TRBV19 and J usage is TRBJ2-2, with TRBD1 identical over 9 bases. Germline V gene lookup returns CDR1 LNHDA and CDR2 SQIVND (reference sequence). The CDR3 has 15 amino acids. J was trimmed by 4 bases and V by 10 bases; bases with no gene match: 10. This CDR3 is CATLRQGGVTGELFF. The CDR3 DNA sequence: TGTGCCACGCTCAGACAGGGGGGGGTCACCGGGGAGCTGTTTTTT.

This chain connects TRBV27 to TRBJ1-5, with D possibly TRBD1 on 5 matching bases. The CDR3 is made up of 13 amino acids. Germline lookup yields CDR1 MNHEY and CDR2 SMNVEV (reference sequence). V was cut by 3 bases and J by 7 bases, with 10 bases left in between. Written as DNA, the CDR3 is TGTGCCAGCAGTTTTGCAGGGCTACAGCCCCAGCATTTT. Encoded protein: CASSFAGLQPQHF.

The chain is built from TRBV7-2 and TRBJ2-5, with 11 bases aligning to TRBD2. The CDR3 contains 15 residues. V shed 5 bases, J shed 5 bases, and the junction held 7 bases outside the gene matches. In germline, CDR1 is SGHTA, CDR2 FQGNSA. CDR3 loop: CASSPLAGGRETQYF. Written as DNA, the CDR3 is TGTGCCAGCAGCCCATTAGCGGGAGGGCGGGAGACCCAGTACTTC.

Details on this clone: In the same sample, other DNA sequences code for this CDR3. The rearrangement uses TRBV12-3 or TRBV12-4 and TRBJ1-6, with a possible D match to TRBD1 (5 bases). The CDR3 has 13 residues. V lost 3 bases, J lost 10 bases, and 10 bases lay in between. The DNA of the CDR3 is TGTGCCAGCAGTTTGGGGGGAAACTCACCCCTCCACTTT. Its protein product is CASSLGGNSPLHF.

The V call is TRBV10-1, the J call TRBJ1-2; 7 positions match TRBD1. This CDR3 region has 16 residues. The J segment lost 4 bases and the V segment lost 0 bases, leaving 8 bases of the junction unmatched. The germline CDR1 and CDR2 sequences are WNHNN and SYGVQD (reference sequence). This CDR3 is CASSESTDRTFYGYTF. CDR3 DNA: TGCGCCAGCAGTGAGTCTACGGACAGGACCTTCTATGGCTACACCTTC.

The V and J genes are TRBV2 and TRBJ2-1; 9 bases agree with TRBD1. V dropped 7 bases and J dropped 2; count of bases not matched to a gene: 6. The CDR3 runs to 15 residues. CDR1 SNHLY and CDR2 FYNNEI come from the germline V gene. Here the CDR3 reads CASKGGQGTYNEQFF. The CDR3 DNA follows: TGTGCCAGCAAGGGGGGACAGGGTACCTACAATGAGCAGTTCTTC.

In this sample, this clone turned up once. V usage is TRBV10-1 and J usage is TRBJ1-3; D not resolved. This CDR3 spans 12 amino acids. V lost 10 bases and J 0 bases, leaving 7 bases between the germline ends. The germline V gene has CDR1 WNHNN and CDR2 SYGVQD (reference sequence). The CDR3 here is CATRGSGNTIYF. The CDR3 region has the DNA TGCGCCACCCGGGGCTCTGGAAACACCATATATTTT.

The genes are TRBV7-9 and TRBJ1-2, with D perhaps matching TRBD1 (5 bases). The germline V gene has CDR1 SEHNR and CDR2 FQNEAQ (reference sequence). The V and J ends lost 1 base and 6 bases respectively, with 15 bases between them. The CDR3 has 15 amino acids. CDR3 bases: TGTGCCAGCAGCTTAGGTTCTACAGGTCTCCATGGCTACACCTTC. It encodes CASSLGSTGLHGYTF.

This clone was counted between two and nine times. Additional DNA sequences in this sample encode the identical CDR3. The CDR3 coding sequence is TGTGCCAGCAGCCTACAGGGTGTAAGCAATCAGCCCCAGCATTTT. Translation gives CASSLQGVSNQPQHF. J is TRBJ1-5 and V is TRBV7-2; possible D gene TRBD1, 6 bases. The germline gives CDR1 SGHTA, CDR2 FQGNSA. Trimming took 5 bases from V and 1 from J, leaving 12 bases between them. This CDR3 comprises 15 residues.

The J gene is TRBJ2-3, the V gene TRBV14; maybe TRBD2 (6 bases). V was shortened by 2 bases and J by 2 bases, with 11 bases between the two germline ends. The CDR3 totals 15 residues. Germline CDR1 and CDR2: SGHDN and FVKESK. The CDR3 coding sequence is TGTGCCAGCAGCCAATGGCGGGGTTCCACAGATACGCAGTATTTT. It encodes CASSQWRGSTDTQYF.

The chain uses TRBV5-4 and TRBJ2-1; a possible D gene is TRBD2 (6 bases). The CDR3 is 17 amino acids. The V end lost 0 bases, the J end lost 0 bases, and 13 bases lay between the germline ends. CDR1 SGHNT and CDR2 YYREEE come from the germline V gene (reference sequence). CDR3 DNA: TGTGCCAGCAGCTTGGCCGGGACCGGGAGCTCCTACAATGAGCAGTTCTTC. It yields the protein CASSLAGTGSSYNEQFF. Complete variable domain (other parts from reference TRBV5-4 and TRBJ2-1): ETGVTQSPTHLIKTRGQQVTLRCSSQSGHNTVSWYQQALGQGPQFIFQYYREEENGRGNFPPRFSGLQFPNYSSELNVNALELDDSALYLCASSLAGTGSSYNEQFFGPGTRLTVL.

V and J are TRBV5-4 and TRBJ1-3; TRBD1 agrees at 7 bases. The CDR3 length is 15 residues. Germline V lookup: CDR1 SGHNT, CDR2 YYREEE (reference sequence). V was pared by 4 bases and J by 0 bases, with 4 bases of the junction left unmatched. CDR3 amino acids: CASSNRGPSGNTIYF. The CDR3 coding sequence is TGTGCCAGCAGCAACAGGGGACCCTCTGGAAACACCATATATTTT.

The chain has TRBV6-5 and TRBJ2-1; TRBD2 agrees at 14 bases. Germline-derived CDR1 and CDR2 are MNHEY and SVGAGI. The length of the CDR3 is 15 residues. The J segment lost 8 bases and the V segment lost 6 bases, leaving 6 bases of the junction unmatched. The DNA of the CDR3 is TGTGCCAGCAGGCCGGGACTAGCGGGAGTGTATGAGCAGTTCTTC. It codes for CASRPGLAGVYEQFF.

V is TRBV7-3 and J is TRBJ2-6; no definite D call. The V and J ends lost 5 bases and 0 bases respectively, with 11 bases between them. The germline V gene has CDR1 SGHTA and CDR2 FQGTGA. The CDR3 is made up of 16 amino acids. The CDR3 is CASSPFLSSGANVLTF. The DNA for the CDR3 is TGTGCCAGCAGCCCTTTTTTGAGCTCTGGGGCCAACGTCCTGACTTTC.

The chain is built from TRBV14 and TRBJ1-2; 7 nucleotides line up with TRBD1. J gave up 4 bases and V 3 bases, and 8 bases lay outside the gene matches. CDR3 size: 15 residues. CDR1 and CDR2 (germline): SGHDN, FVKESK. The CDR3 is CASSQIPGQTYGYTF. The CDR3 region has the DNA TGTGCCAGCAGCCAGATACCGGGACAGACCTATGGCTACACCTTC.

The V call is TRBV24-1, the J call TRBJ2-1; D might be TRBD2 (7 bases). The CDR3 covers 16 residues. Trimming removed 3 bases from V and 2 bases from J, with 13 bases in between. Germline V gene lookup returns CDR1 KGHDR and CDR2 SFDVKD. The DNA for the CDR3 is TGTGCCACCAGTGATGCAAGGGGGGGGACCTACAATGAGCAGTTCTTC. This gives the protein CATSDARGGTYNEQFF.

CDR3 coding DNA: TGTGCCAGCAGTTTTAAAGGGACAGAAGCTTTCTTT. Encoded protein: CASSFKGTEAFF. The rearrangement joins TRBV27 to TRBJ1-1; D is perhaps TRBD1 (6 bases). The V gene's germline CDR1 is MNHEY and CDR2 SMNVEV (reference sequence). This CDR3 contains 12 residues. V lost 3 bases and J 8 bases, leaving 10 bases between the germline ends.

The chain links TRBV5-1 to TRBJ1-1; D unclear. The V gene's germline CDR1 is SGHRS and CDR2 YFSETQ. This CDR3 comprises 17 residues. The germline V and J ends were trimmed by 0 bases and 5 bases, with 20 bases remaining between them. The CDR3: CASSLARGFDVRTEAFF. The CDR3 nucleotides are TGCGCCAGCAGCTTGGCCAGAGGGTTTGATGTGAGAACTGAAGCTTTCTTT.

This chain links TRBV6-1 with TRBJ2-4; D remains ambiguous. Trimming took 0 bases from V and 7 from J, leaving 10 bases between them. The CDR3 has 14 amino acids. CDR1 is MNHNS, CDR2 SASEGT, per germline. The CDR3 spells CASSEALRINIQYF. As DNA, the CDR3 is TGTGCCAGCAGTGAAGCGCTGAGGATCAACATTCAGTACTTC.